Below are 18 T cell receptor beta chains sequenced from a single sample in a study of CD8+ T cells in alopecia areata. The sorting of pooled cutaneous lymph node cells relied on CD4, CD8alpha, NKG2D, NKG2ACE and other markers. It was cDNA, reverse transcribed from extracted RNA, that served as the sequencing template. The data were produced by immunoSEQ multiplex PCR, yet TCRdb's version contains in-frame clones alone and is incomplete. The sample counts 200,000 to 300,000 clones, none seen once; the ten largest own 0.9% to 1.5%. Input material: CD4+ T cells sorted from a lymph node. Source of these receptors: a C3H/HeJ mouse with alopecia areata. The mice in this strain carry MHC haplotype H2-k.

There are a few counts of this clone. Mouse names are used for the genes. The CDR3 is cut off 4 residues early in the read; its end comes from the germline J gene. Different DNA sequences within this sample yield the same CDR3. The chain is built from TRBV19 and TRBJ2-1; D is possibly TRBD2 (7 bases). Germline V gene sequence: CDR1 FNHDT, CDR2 SITEND (reference sequence). This CDR3 region has 15 residues. Deletions cut 0 bases from V and 3 bases from J, with 10 bases between. The CDR3 sequence is CASSIVGGLYAEQFF. The sequenced CDR3 bases are TGTGCCAGCAGTATAGTGGGGGGCCTCTATGCT. Supplemented by reference TRBV19 and TRBJ2-1, the full variable domain reads GGIITQTPKFLIGQEGQKLTLKCQQNFNHDTMYWYRQDSGKGLRLIYYSITENDLQKGDLSEGYDASREKKSSFSLTVTSAQKNEMAVFLCASSIVGGLYAEQFFGPGTRLTVL.

This clone has a handful of counts. Germline and genes: mouse. From the germline J gene comes the end of the CDR3, since the read stops 4 residues before it. The V call is TRBV13-3, the J call TRBJ2-4; maybe TRBD1 (5 bases). Germline CDR1 and CDR2: NNHDY and SYVADS. The CDR3 consists of 15 residues. The V end was cut by 3 bases, the J end by 2 bases, with 13 bases between. CDR3 DNA (partial): TGTGCCAGCAGTGGGACATCGGGCATTCAAAAC. This translates into CASSGTSGIQN. The full CDR3 is CASSGTSGIQNTLYF.

This clone occurred a few times. The genes and germline here are from mouse. CDR3 bases read: TGTGCTAGCAGTAGAGTATGGGGGGGAGCAGAA. Residues: CASSRVWGGAE. From start to end, the CDR3 is CASSRVWGGAETLYF. This chain connects TRBV17 to TRBJ2-3, with TRBD2 matching 8 bases. From the germline J gene comes the end of the CDR3, since the read stops 4 residues before it. Germline CDR1 reads MNHDT; CDR2 reads YYDKIL. The CDR3 runs to 15 residues. The junction had 3 bases not matched to a gene; V was cut back by 1 base and J by 3 bases.

Notes on this clone: Gene names refer to mouse genes. Read data end 4 residues before the CDR3 end; the end is taken from the germline J gene. This chain uses TRBV13-3 with TRBJ2-2; 12 bases align to TRBD2. Germline CDR1 reads NNHDY; CDR2 reads SYVADS. V trimming: 5 bases; J trimming: 4 bases; junction bases outside the gene matches: 6. The length of the CDR3 is 16 residues. CDR3 loop: CASSLDWGGITGQLYF. The part of the CDR3 DNA that was read is TGTGCCAGCAGCCTCGACTGGGGGGGCATCACCGGG.

Notes on this clone: Here the gene names and germline are mouse. The CDR3 end is not reached by the read, which stops 4 residues before it; the germline J gene fills it in. This chain links TRBV19 with TRBJ2-2; tentatively, D is TRBD2 (7 bases). Germline lookup yields CDR1 FNHDT and CDR2 SITEND (reference sequence). Trimming took 1 base from V and 0 from J, leaving 13 bases between them. The CDR3 covers 17 residues. The covered CDR3 bases are TGTGCCAGCAGTATATTCCGGGGGGCCTCAAACACCGGG. Translating gives CASSIFRGASNTG. The CDR3 in its entirety is CASSIFRGASNTGQLYF.

This clone has only a few counts. Gene names are mouse gene names. The read terminates 4 residues ahead of where the CDR3 ends, so the germline J gene completes it. V and J are TRBV14 and TRBJ2-5, with 8 bases fitting TRBD1. Germline V gives CDR1 SGHDT, CDR2 FRDEAV. The CDR3 consists of 14 residues. Incomplete CDR3 DNA: TGTGCCAGCAGCCAGGGACAGGAGCGAGAC. This translates into CASSQGQERD. The full CDR3 protein reads CASSQGQERDTQYF. The full variable domain, in which reference TRBV14 and TRBJ2-5 provide the parts outside the CDR3, is EAGVTQSPRYAVLQEGQAVSFWCDPISGHDTLYWYQQPRDQGPQLLVYFRDEAVIDNSQLPSDRFSAVRPKGTNSTLKIQSAKQGDTATYLCASSQGQERDTQYFGPGTRLLVL.

Notes on this clone: Mouse gene names and germline throughout. Coverage ceases 4 residues before the CDR3 finishes, and the germline J gene fills in the end. Other DNA sequences in this sample translate to the same CDR3. The chain uses TRBV19 and TRBJ2-5; 7 bases fit TRBD2. Germline CDR1 reads FNHDT; CDR2 reads SITEND (reference sequence). V lost 5 bases, J lost 3 bases, and 6 bases stayed unmatched. The CDR3 sequence is 14 residues long. CDR3: CASSPGTVQDTQYF. The DNA read from the CDR3 is TGTGCCAGCAGCCCCGGGACTGTGCAAGAC. Using reference TRBV19 and TRBJ2-5 for the parts outside the CDR3, the full variable domain is GGIITQTPKFLIGQEGQKLTLKCQQNFNHDTMYWYRQDSGKGLRLIYYSITENDLQKGDLSEGYDASREKKSSFSLTVTSAQKNEMAVFLCASSPGTVQDTQYFGPGTRLLVL.

For this clone: The gene names given are mouse names. The read gets to within 4 residues of the CDR3 end, and the germline J gene fills in the rest. The chain has TRBV5 and TRBJ2-1; TRBD1 aligns across 8 bases. J was trimmed by 2 bases and V by 1 base; bases with no gene match: 4. CDR3 size: 16 residues. Germline-derived CDR1 and CDR2 are LGHNA and YNLKQL (reference sequence). The CDR3 here is CASSQGQGMDYAEQFF. CDR3 bases read: TGTGCCAGCAGCCAAGGACAGGGGATGGACTATGCT.

With regard to this clone: The genes are named according to mouse. The sequence runs out 4 residues before the end of the CDR3; the remainder is reconstructed from the germline J gene. The V call is TRBV5, the J call TRBJ1-1, with 8 bases aligning to TRBD1. The CDR3 has 14 residues. V lost 3 bases and J lost 4; bases outside the gene matches: 4. Germline V lookup: CDR1 LGHNA, CDR2 YNLKQL (reference sequence). This CDR3 reads CASSHRGRGTEVFF. Partial CDR3 DNA: TGTGCCAGCAGCCACAGGGGGCGGGGCACA.

With respect to this clone: Genes and germline come from the mouse. The read comes to an end 4 residues before the CDR3 does, leaving the germline J gene to fill in the end. V usage is TRBV13-1 and J usage is TRBJ2-5; 8 bases agree with TRBD2. Germline CDR1 and CDR2: NSHNY and SYGAGN. The CDR3 has 14 residues. CDR3 bases read: TGTGCCAGCCGGCAAGGCTGGGGGGAAGAC. Translated: CASRQGWGED. Given in full, the CDR3 is CASRQGWGEDTQYF.

Only a few counts were recorded for this clone. Gene names refer to mouse genes. The read stops 4 residues short of the end of the CDR3; the missing end is completed from the germline J gene. V and J are TRBV19 and TRBJ2-7, with 7 bases lining up with TRBD1. Germline CDR1 is FNHDT and CDR2 is SITEND (reference sequence). Trimming removed 5 bases from V and 0 bases from J; junction bases left unmatched: 5. The CDR3 consists of 14 residues. CDR3 residues: CASRTGRSSYEQYF. The sequenced CDR3 bases are TGTGCCAGCAGGACAGGGAGGAGCTCCTAT.

With respect to this clone: Gene names are mouse gene names. The DNA ends 3 residues before the CDR3 does, and the rest of the CDR3 is filled in from the germline J gene. This chain links TRBV19 with TRBJ1-6, with D possibly TRBD1 on 6 matching bases. TRBJ1-6 is an ORF; its function is uncertain. With 5 bases removed from V and 0 bases from J, the gap between germline ends came to 9 bases. Germline CDR1 FNHDT, CDR2 SITEND (reference sequence). The CDR3 is 15 amino acids. The CDR3 reads CASRGGRSYNSPLYF. CDR3 bases read: TGTGCCAGCAGGGGGGGGCGTTCCTATAATTCGCCC.

As for this clone: These gene names are mouse names. The read ends 4 residues early relative to the CDR3; the germline J gene fills the gap. The V call is TRBV13-1, the J call TRBJ2-5; D remains ambiguous. This CDR3 comprises 11 residues. With 7 bases removed from V and 3 bases from J, the gap between germline ends came to 6 bases. CDR1 is NSHNY, CDR2 SYGAGN, per germline. CDR3 DNA (partial): TGTGCCAGCCTGGAGCAAGAC. Translated, it gives CASLEQD. The whole CDR3 sequence is CASLEQDTQYF.

The sample holds a few counts of this clone. Gene names refer to mouse genes. Incomplete CDR3 DNA: TGTGCCAGCAGGACAGTTAACTATGCT. As protein: CASRTVNYA. The CDR3 as a whole reads CASRTVNYAEQFF. The chain carries TRBV13-1 and TRBJ2-1; the D gene is possibly TRBD1 (5 bases). The read stops 4 residues short of the end of the CDR3; the missing end is completed from the germline J gene. This CDR3 is 13 amino acids long. The V gene's germline CDR1 is NSHNY and CDR2 SYGAGN. V shed 5 bases and J shed 0 bases, with 6 bases lying between them.

Turning to this clone: The genes are named according to mouse. The read comes to an end 4 residues before the CDR3 does, leaving the germline J gene to fill in the end. The V and J genes are TRBV13-1 and TRBJ2-1; TRBD2 matches 10 bases. CDR1 is NSHNY, CDR2 SYGAGN, per germline. The V and J ends lost 3 bases and 3 bases, in that order; junction bases with no gene match: 3. The CDR3 covers 15 residues. The CDR3 sequence is CASSVTGGSYAEQFF. The covered CDR3 bases are TGTGCCAGCAGTGTGACTGGGGGGAGCTATGCT.

Remarks on this clone: The genes and germline here are from mouse. The CDR3 goes on 4 residues after the read ends, and that part is filled in from the germline J gene. The chain couples TRBV13-1 to TRBJ2-3; 10 bases agree with TRBD2. The CDR3 is 15 residues long. Germline V gene lookup returns CDR1 NSHNY and CDR2 SYGAGN. Germline trimming cut 3 bases from V and 2 bases from J; bases unmatched to any gene: 3. CDR3 DNA, as far as it was read: TGTGCCAGCAGTGCTGGGGGGGCTGATGCAGAA. Translation: CASSAGGADAE. The entire CDR3 protein reads CASSAGGADAETLYF.

A few counts support this clone. Gene names denote mouse genes. Sequencing ends 4 residues short of the CDR3 end; the germline J gene provides the rest. The rearrangement links TRBV13-1 to TRBJ2-1; TRBD2 agrees at 9 bases. V shed 2 bases, J shed 4 bases, and the junction held 4 bases outside the gene matches. The length of the CDR3 is 15 residues. CDR1 is NSHNY and CDR2 is SYGAGN in the germline V gene. Incomplete CDR3 DNA: TGTGCCAGCAGTGAAGGACTGGGGTCTTATGCT. Protein product: CASSEGLGSYA. The whole CDR3 protein is CASSEGLGSYAEQFF.

In this sample, this clone turned up a few times. Mouse germline and gene names are used. Read coverage stops 4 residues before the CDR3 terminus; the germline J gene supplies the remainder. This chain joins TRBV1 and TRBJ2-3, with TRBD2 as a possible D gene (6 bases). The CDR3 contains 13 residues. Germline V gene sequence: CDR1 NSQYPW, CDR2 LRSPGD (reference sequence). This CDR3 reads CTCSLGLLETLYF. CDR3 DNA, as far as it was read: TGCACCTGCAGTTTGGGACTTTTAGAA.